This entry concerns a single T cell receptor (beta chain). The antigen is not known. The time point: pretreatment peripheral blood. Clones were sequenced by immunoSEQ multiplex PCR, and TCRdb holds only the in-frame ones, with some missing. The data hold about 70,000 clones, with roughly 90% observed a single time. The data are from a study of PD-L1 blockade in urothelial cancer. In the study overall: Blood was analyzed 3 weeks (second dose) and 6 weeks after treatment start. Typically, measured as a median, blood samples had 110,000 to 150,000 T cells.

Study-level findings and limits: Pretreatment peripheral blood TCR clonality that fell below the median predicted better survival among the patients studied.

The receptor comes from a man between 65 and 80 years old with urothelial cancer. The input for sequencing was PBMCs, taken around atezolizumab (anti-PD-L1) treatment.

The CDR3 DNA is TGTGCCAGCAGCTTACCCGGGACAAGAAATGAAAAACTGTTTTTT. Its translation is CASSLPGTRNEKLFF. The chain is built from TRBV5-5 and TRBJ1-4; tentative D call: TRBD1 (6 bases). There are 15 residues in the CDR3. Germline CDR1 reads SGHKS; CDR2 reads YYEKEE (reference sequence). V was shortened by 2 bases and J by 5 bases, with 13 bases between the two germline ends. Based on the CDR3 plus reference TRBV5-5 and TRBJ1-4, the full variable domain is DAGVTQSPTHLIKTRGQQVTLRCSPISGHKSVSWYQQVLGQGPQFIFQYYEKEERGRGNFPDRFSARQFPNYSSELNVNALLLGDSALYLCASSLPGTRNEKLFFGSGTQLSVL.